This TCR beta chain was sequenced during a study of control samples from healthy donors and cancer patients. Profiling relied on immunoSEQ multiplex PCR, and the TCRdb table lists in-frame clones only, not all of them. The sample lists about 150,000 clones; over 85% were seen once. This TCR came from a young man in good health. The specimen was blood.

CDR3 in DNA: TGTGCCAGCAGTTTACCCGGACAGGGCCTCAACAATGAGCAGTTCTTC. Amino acids: CASSLPGQGLNNEQFF. The rearrangement joins TRBV6-6 to TRBJ2-1; 8 bases are shared with TRBD1. The CDR3 is made up of 16 amino acids. With V trimmed by 4 bases and J by 5 bases, 10 bases remained unmatched. From germline, CDR1 is MNHNY and CDR2 SVGAGI (reference sequence).